This T cell receptor (beta chain) was captured by sequencing in a study of T-cell memory formation after mild COVID-19. Study-wide context: TCR clustering was largely donor specific. Study-wide results and limits: The study detected some responding clones in pre-infection memory, suggesting cross-reactive memory joined. Among clones contracting day 15 to 85, CD4/CD8 was balanced, whereas later expanders leaned CD4+.

5'RACE with constant-segment primers yielded barcoded, UMI-tagged TCR alpha and TCR beta cDNA libraries. TCRdb reprocessed the 5' RACE reads via MiXCR and lists one record per CDR3 protein. The table records about half a million distinct CDR3 sequences, roughly 18% of them present only once. There are 15 residues in the CDR3. V lost 4 bases to trimming and J lost 5 bases; unmatched junction nucleotides: 10. In germline, CDR1 is SGHTS, CDR2 YDEGEE. On this clonotype: Its antigen remains unknown.

The sequencing sample was made of PBMCs or a T cell subset sorted from them (not recorded which). The receptor was derived from an adult woman who had mild COVID-19 (a few samples of this study predate the infection). Cell type and time point are not known. This chain links TRBV5-8 with TRBJ1-1; 8 bases align to TRBD1. The CDR3 region is CASSPRDRWGTEAFF. The CDR3, as DNA: TGTGCCAGCAGCCCCAGGGACAGGTGGGGGACTGAAGCTTTCTTT.